This note documents a single TCR beta chain sequence. The antigen is unknown. Every one of the patients relapsed after autologous stem cell transplantation (brentuximab vedotin exposure was variable). This table comes from immunoSEQ multiplex PCR, and its TCRdb copy is limited to in-frame clones, with some not included. The sample records 45,000 to 55,000 clones, about two thirds being singletons. This sample was included in a study of PD-1 blockade in classical Hodgkin lymphoma. Findings of the study overall: Patients who initiated nivolumab within 1 year of ASCT were excluded.

CDR1 SNHLY and CDR2 FYNNEI come from the germline V gene. V was cut by 6 bases and J by 2 bases, with 14 bases left in between. The CDR3 has 15 amino acids. The TCR was taken from a human donor with classical Hodgkin lymphoma. The chain is built from TRBV2 and TRBJ1-5; D is undetermined. This specimen was peripheral blood mononuclear cells (PBMCs), taken before the second cycle of nivolumab. As DNA, the CDR3 is TGTGCCAGCAGCCCCGAGGAGGTGGGCAATCAGCCCCAGCATTTT. Its translation is CASSPEEVGNQPQHF.